The 23 T cell receptor beta chains in this list originate from one sample, sequenced in a study of blood T cells in healthy people across ages (dated by TCRdb to the mid-2010s). Libraries were built with 5' RACE. The sample was run on an Illumina HiSeq 2500. A second PCR of about 7 to 12 cycles was performed with a sample-barcoded 5' primer and a J-beta primer mix. The public reads were reprocessed in TCRdb via fastp at Q25 and MiXCR, keeping in-frame beta chains. Entries are consolidated by CDR3 protein sequence, retaining the most common genes and DNA. In this sample the table shows about 1.4 million distinct CDR3 sequences, roughly 59% of which occur a single time. Together, the top ten hold 6.5% to 8.5% of the sample. Sample: blood. The receptors derive from a man aged 18 to 29 in good health.

This clonotype occurred a few times. V gene TRBV6-5 combines with J gene TRBJ1-6, with TRBD1 as a possible D gene (6 bases). Trimming stripped 5 bases from V and 7 bases from J, with 15 bases between. Germline V gene lookup returns CDR1 MNHEY and CDR2 SVGAGI. CDR3 length: 15 amino acids. The CDR3 nucleotides read TGTGCCAGCAGTCCACTGGGACAAACAAATTCACCCCTCCACTTT. Translated, it gives CASSPLGQTNSPLHF.

This clonotype is a singleton in its sample. V and J are TRBV7-2 and TRBJ2-3; D gene ambiguous. The ends were cut back, 1 base at V and 0 bases at J, with 8 bases in the middle. Germline V gene data show CDR1 as SGHTA and CDR2 as FQGNSA. The CDR3 has 15 residues. In DNA, the CDR3 is TGTGCCAGCAGCTTAGATGGAGTAAGCACAGATACGCAGTATTTT. Translation gives CASSLDGVSTDTQYF.

This sequence joins TRBV4-3 and TRBJ2-7; D might be TRBD1 (6 bases). This CDR3 is built from 18 residues. Germline CDR1 is LGHNA and CDR2 is YSLEER. V dropped 0 bases and J dropped 0 bases, with 18 bases sitting between them. The CDR3: CASSQEILGGQGSYEQYF. The DNA for the CDR3 is TGCGCCAGCAGCCAAGAGATATTAGGGGGACAAGGCTCCTACGAGCAGTACTTC.

A few counts support this clonotype. The chain carries TRBV7-9 and TRBJ2-5; no clear D. CDR1 is SEHNR, CDR2 FQNEAQ, per germline (reference sequence). This CDR3 region has 14 residues. Trimming removed 4 bases from V and 0 bases from J, with 9 bases in between. DNA of the CDR3: TGTGCCAGCAGCTCCCAGATGTACCAAGAGACCCAGTACTTC. Its protein product is CASSSQMYQETQYF.

The chain joins TRBV5-1 to TRBJ1-5; 7 bases are shared with TRBD1. V shed 4 bases, J shed 4 bases, and the junction held 2 bases outside the gene matches. CDR1 SGHRS and CDR2 YFSETQ come from the germline V gene. The CDR3 runs 13 residues. The chain's CDR3 is CASSEGQNQPQHF. Here the CDR3 DNA reads TGCGCCAGCAGCGAGGGACAGAATCAGCCCCAGCATTTT.

The CDR3 coding sequence is TGTGCCACCAGCAGAGATTATGGGCAAGCTTTCTTT. Translating gives CATSRDYGQAFF. This chain uses TRBV15 with TRBJ1-1, with no clear D. Trimming removed 0 bases from V and 9 bases from J, with 8 bases in between. CDR1 and CDR2 (germline): LNHNV, YYDKDF (reference sequence). CDR3 size: 12 residues. Full variable domain (missing parts from reference TRBV15 and TRBJ1-1): DAMVIQNPRYQVTQFGKPVTLSCSQTLNHNVMYWYQQKSSQAPKLLFHYYDKDFNNEADTPDNFQSRRPNTSFCFLDIRSPGLGDTAMYLCATSRDYGQAFFGQGTRLTVV.

This clonotype was detected a few times. The J gene is TRBJ2-3, the V gene TRBV27, with D possibly TRBD2 on 7 matching bases. This CDR3 has 15 residues. V shed 6 bases and J shed 2 bases, with 15 bases lying between them. In germline, CDR1 is MNHEY, CDR2 SMNVEV (reference sequence). In nucleotides, the CDR3 is TGTGCCAGCAGCGGAGAGGGGGGGATCACAGATACGCAGTATTTT. Its protein is CASSGEGGITDTQYF.

The rearrangement joins TRBV6-6 to TRBJ1-2, with TRBD1 identical over 9 bases. After removal of 5 bases from V and 1 base from J, the junction contained 5 bases not matched to a gene. The V gene's germline CDR1 is MNHNY and CDR2 SVGAGI (reference sequence). The CDR3 covers 15 residues. CDR3 in DNA: TGTGCCAGCAGTGGGACAGGGAAGGGTAACTATGGCTACACCTTC. Amino acid sequence: CASSGTGKGNYGYTF.

V gene TRBV5-1 combines with J gene TRBJ2-1; D call uncertain. CDR1 is SGHRS and CDR2 is YFSETQ in the germline V gene. V lost 2 bases, J lost 10 bases, and 7 bases lay in between. This CDR3 contains 11 residues. The CDR3 coding sequence is TGCGCCAGCAGCTTCGGAATGGAGCAGTTCTTC. Its translation is CASSFGMEQFF.

On this clonotype itself: At one end, the junction sequence differs from germline, possibly due to a read error. The J gene is TRBJ1-2, the V gene TRBV20-1; possible D gene TRBD1, 5 bases. Germline assignment: CDR1 DFQATT and CDR2 SNEGSKA (reference sequence). CDR3 length equals 16 residues. CDR3 nucleotides: TGCATTGCTAGAGATCTTCGTACAGGACTTAACTATGGCTACACCTTC. This codes for CIARDLRTGLNYGYTF.

This clonotype was observed a few times. The chain has TRBV7-9 and TRBJ2-7; 8 nucleotides match TRBD2. CDR1 is SEHNR and CDR2 is FQNEAQ in the germline V gene (reference sequence). V was pared by 5 bases and J by 1 base, with 10 bases of the junction left unmatched. The CDR3 length is 16 residues. This CDR3 reads CASSRGASGRSYEQYF. The CDR3 region has the DNA TGTGCCAGCAGCCGGGGTGCTAGCGGGCGTTCCTACGAGCAGTACTTC.

This chain joins TRBV7-9 and TRBJ2-7, with a tentative D call TRBD1 (5 bases). The assigned J gene may be wrong: the sequence end matches TRBJ2-5 better. CDR1 and CDR2 (germline): SEHNR, FQNEAQ (reference sequence). This CDR3 is 13 amino acids long. The DNA of the CDR3 is TGTGCCAGCAGCTTAGGACAGTTACAGACCCAGTACTTC. Protein: CASSLGQLQTQYF.

This clonotype was counted between two and nine times. The chain joins TRBV4-1 to TRBJ2-7; D is uncertain. The CDR3 runs 15 residues. CDR1 and CDR2 (germline): MGHRA, YSYEKL. The V end lost 5 bases, the J end lost 3 bases, and 17 bases lay between the germline ends. The CDR3 reads CASSYGPIGFYEQYF. In nucleotides, the CDR3 is TGCGCCAGCAGCTACGGGCCAATCGGTTTCTACGAGCAGTACTTC.

V gene TRBV5-1 combines with J gene TRBJ2-3; D ambiguous. Germline V CDR1 and CDR2: SGHRS, YFSETQ. Trimming shortened V by 4 bases and J by 0 bases, and 12 bases separated the two germline ends. The CDR3 has 15 residues. The CDR3, as DNA: TGCGCCAGCAGCCCTCGCGCGGAGAGCACAGATACGCAGTATTTT. The encoded protein is CASSPRAESTDTQYF.

This chain uses TRBV6-2 or TRBV6-3 with TRBJ1-1; D remains unclear. This CDR3 contains 11 residues. V lost 4 bases and J lost 7, with 7 bases in between. Germline V CDR1 and CDR2: MNHEY, SVGEGT. CDR3 DNA sequence: TGTGCCAGCAGTTGGAGCGGTGAAGCTTTCTTT. It is translated as CASSWSGEAFF.

This rearrangement joins TRBV7-9 to TRBJ1-5, with D possibly matching TRBD1 (6 bases). CDR3 length: 13 residues. From germline, CDR1 is SEHNR and CDR2 FQNEAQ (reference sequence). With 4 bases removed from V and 7 bases from J, the gap between germline ends came to 11 bases. DNA for the CDR3: TGTGCCAGCAGCTCGGACAGAAACCAGCCCCAGCATTTT. Translation: CASSSDRNQPQHF.

The DNA of the CDR3 is TGCGCCAGCAGCCAGGGGGCAGGGGGCACTGAAGCTTTCTTT. Translating gives CASSQGAGGTEAFF. The genes are TRBV4-1 and TRBJ1-1; 7 positions agree with TRBD1. With V trimmed by 3 bases and J by 4 bases, 5 bases remained unmatched. CDR1 is MGHRA and CDR2 is YSYEKL in the germline V gene. This CDR3 is 14 amino acids long.

This rearrangement joins TRBV20-1 to TRBJ1-2, with 9 bases identical to TRBD1. With 3 bases clipped from V and 7 bases from J, the junction kept 9 bases outside the gene matches. CDR3 size: 14 residues. Germline CDR1 is DFQATT and CDR2 is SNEGSKA (reference sequence). CDR3 nucleotides: TGCAGTGCTAGTGTACACGGGACAGGGCTTGGCTACACCTTC. Protein product: CSASVHGTGLGYTF.

This clonotype was found a few times. V and J are TRBV27 and TRBJ2-7; D remains ambiguous. Germline loops: CDR1 MNHEY, CDR2 SMNVEV (reference sequence). This CDR3 is 13 amino acids long. With 7 bases removed from V and 6 bases from J, the gap between germline ends came to 16 bases. This chain's CDR3 is CASTSRALGEQYF. In nucleotides, the CDR3 is TGTGCCAGCACCTCCCGGGCCCTCGGCGAGCAGTACTTC.

This clonotype occurred a few times. The chain joins TRBV9 to TRBJ2-3; weak D call: TRBD1 (5 bases). The CDR3 has 17 residues. Trimming stripped 5 bases from V and 0 bases from J, with 19 bases between. Germline V gives CDR1 SGDLS, CDR2 YYNGEE. The CDR3 DNA sequence: TGTGCCAGCAGGAACTCGTGGACACGAACTAGCACAGATACGCAGTATTTT. Translating it yields CASRNSWTRTSTDTQYF.

The chain combines TRBV9 with TRBJ2-5; 7 bases fit TRBD2. The V segment lost 2 bases and the J segment 5 bases; nucleotides outside the gene matches: 6. Per germline, CDR1 SGDLS and CDR2 YYNGEE. The CDR3 has 14 residues. The CDR3 DNA follows: TGTGCCAGCAGCGTTGCCGGGGGGTTGGAGACCCAGTACTTC. Translation gives CASSVAGGLETQYF.

This clonotype has more than one count but fewer than ten. One junction end disagrees with the germline gene, perhaps due to a read error. The J gene is TRBJ2-1, the V gene TRBV27; D call uncertain. This CDR3 has 12 residues. Germline V gene data show CDR1 as MNHEY and CDR2 as SMNVEV (reference sequence). CDR3 residues: CASSPSFNEQFF. In DNA form, the CDR3 reads TGTGCCAGCAGTCCGTCCTTCAATGAGCAGTTCTTC.

V and J are TRBV6-5 and TRBJ1-2; 9 nucleotides line up with TRBD1. The CDR3 is 15 residues long. J gave up 0 bases and V 10 bases, and 9 bases lay outside the gene matches. Germline V gene sequence: CDR1 MNHEY, CDR2 SVGAGI. CDR3 region: CATRGTGITNYGYTF. The CDR3 nucleotides read TGTGCCACCAGAGGGACAGGGATCACTAACTATGGCTACACCTTC.